This T cell receptor (beta chain) originates from a study of cytomegalovirus exposure and HLA in healthy donors. Study-wide findings and caveats: In an earlier analysis, about 87% or about 30%: the productive usage of most TCR beta V segments.

It was with 60 Vbeta and 13 Jbeta primers that the PCR ran. Source study methods: Later, tens of millions of unique TCR beta chains were counted in an analysis, and about 10 million of them were shared. Repertoires were generated with immunoSEQ multiplex PCR, while TCRdb's copy carries only in-frame clones and drops some. That table furnishes V, J and clone size, whereas the DNA furnished D and trimming. The table includes fewer than 180,000 clones, about four fifths detected once. About this clone itself: Its antigen is unknown.

V lost 2 bases and J 5 bases, leaving 12 bases between the germline ends. Looked up from germline, CDR1 is SNHLY and CDR2 is FYNNEI. The CDR3 length is 15 residues. This TCR was sampled from a human donor in good health. Input material: PBMCs. The chain carries TRBV2 and TRBJ1-4; unclear D gene. CDR3 protein: CASSEFFLRNEKLFF. The CDR3 DNA is TGTGCCAGCAGTGAATTCTTCTTGAGAAATGAAAAACTGTTTTTT. Full variable domain (outside the CDR3, taken from reference TRBV2 and TRBJ1-4): EPEVTQTPSHQVTQMGQEVILRCVPISNHLYFYWYRQILGQKVEFLVSFYNNEISEKSEIFDDQFSVERPDGSNFTLKIRSTKLEDSAMYFCASSEFFLRNEKLFFGSGTQLSVL.